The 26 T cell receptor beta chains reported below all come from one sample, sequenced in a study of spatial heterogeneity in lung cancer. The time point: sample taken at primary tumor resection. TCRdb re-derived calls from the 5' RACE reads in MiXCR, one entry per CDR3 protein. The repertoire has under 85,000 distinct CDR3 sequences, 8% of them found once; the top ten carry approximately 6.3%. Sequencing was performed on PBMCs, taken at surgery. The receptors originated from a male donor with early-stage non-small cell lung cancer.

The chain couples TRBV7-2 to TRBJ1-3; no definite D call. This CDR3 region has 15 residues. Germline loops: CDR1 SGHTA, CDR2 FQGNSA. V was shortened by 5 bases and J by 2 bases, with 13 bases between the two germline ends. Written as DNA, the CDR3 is TGTGCCAGCAGCCCGCCCGAGAATGCTGGAAACACCATATATTTT. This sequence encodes CASSPPENAGNTIYF. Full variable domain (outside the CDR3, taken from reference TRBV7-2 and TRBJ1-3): GAGVSQSPSNKVTEKGKDVELRCDPISGHTALYWYRQSLGQGLEFLIYFQGNSAPDKSGLPSDRFSAERTGGSVSTLTIQRTQQEDSAVYLCASSPPENAGNTIYFGEGSWLTVV.

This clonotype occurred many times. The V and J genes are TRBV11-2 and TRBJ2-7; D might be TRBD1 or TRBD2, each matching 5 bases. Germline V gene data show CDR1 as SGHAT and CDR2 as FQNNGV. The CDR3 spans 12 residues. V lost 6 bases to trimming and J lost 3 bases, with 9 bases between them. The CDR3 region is CASRRDGYEQYF. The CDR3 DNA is TGTGCCAGCAGAAGGGACGGCTACGAGCAGTACTTC.

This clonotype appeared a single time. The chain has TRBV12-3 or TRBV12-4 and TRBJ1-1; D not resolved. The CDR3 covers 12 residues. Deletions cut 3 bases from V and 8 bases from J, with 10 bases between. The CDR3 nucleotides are TGTGCCAGCAGTTTTGTGAGGGCAGAAGCTTTCTTT. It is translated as CASSFVRAEAFF.

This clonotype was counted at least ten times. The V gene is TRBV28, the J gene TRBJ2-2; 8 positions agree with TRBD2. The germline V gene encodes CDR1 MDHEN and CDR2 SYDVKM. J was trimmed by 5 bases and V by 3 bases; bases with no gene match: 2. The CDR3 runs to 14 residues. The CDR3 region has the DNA TGTGCCAGCAGTTTTGGCGGGAGGACCGGGGAGCTGTTTTTT. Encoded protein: CASSFGGRTGELFF.

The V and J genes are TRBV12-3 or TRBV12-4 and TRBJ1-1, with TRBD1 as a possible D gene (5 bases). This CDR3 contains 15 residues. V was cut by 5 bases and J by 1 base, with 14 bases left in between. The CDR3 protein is CASSITGLTNTEAFF. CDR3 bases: TGTGCCAGCAGTATAACGGGACTCACGAACACTGAAGCTTTCTTT.

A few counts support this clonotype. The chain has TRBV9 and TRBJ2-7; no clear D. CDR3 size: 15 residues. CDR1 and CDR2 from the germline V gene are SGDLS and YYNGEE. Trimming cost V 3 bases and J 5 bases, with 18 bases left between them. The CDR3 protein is CASSEQPVRLHEQYF. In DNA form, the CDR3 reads TGTGCCAGCAGCGAGCAACCGGTGCGCCTCCACGAGCAGTACTTC.

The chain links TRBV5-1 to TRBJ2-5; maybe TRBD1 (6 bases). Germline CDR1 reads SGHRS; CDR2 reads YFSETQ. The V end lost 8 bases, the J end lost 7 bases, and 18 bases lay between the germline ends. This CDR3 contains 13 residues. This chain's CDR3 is CASQLSGDGTQYF. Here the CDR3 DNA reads TGCGCCAGTCAATTATCAGGGGACGGGACCCAGTACTTC.

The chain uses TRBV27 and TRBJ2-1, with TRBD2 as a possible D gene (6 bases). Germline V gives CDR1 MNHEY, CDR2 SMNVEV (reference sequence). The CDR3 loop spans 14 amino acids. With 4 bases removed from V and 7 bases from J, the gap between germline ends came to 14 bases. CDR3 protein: CASSWARSGNEQFF. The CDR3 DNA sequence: TGTGCCAGCAGTTGGGCTCGGAGCGGGAATGAGCAGTTCTTC.

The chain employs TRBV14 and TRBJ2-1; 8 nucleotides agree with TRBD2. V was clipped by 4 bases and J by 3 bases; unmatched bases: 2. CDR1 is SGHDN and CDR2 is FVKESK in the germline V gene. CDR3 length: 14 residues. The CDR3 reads CASSLLADYNEQFF. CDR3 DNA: TGTGCCAGCAGCCTACTAGCGGACTACAATGAGCAGTTCTTC.

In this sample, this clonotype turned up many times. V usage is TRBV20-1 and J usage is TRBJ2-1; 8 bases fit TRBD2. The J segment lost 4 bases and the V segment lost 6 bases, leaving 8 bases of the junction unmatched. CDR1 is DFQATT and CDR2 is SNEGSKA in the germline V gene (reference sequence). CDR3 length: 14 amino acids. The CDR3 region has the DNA TGCAGTGCCATAGGGGCTAGCGGGTACAATGAGCAGTTCTTC. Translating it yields CSAIGASGYNEQFF.

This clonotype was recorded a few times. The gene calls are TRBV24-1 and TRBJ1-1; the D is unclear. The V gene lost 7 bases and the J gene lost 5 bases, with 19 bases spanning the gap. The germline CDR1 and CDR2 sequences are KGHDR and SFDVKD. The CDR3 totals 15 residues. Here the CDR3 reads CATSTQTLGGTEAFF. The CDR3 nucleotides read TGTGCCACCAGCACTCAGACCCTAGGTGGAACTGAAGCTTTCTTT.

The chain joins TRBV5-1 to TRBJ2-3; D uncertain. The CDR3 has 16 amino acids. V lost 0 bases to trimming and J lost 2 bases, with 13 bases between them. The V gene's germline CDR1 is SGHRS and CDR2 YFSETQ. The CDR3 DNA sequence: TGCGCCAGCAGCTTGGAAAATGTCTTTGACACAGATACGCAGTATTTT. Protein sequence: CASSLENVFDTDTQYF.

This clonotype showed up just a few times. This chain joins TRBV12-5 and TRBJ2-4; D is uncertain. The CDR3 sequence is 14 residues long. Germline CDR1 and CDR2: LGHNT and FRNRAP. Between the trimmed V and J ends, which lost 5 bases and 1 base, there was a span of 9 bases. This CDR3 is CASGPLGAKNIQYF. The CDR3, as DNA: TGTGCTAGTGGTCCACTGGGGGCCAAAAACATTCAGTACTTC.

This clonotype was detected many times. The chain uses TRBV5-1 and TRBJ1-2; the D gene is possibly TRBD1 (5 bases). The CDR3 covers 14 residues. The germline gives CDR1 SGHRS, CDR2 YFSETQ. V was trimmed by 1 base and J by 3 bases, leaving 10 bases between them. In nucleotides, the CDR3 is TGCGCCAGCAGCTTGACGGGGGGTCACTATGGCTACACCTTC. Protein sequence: CASSLTGGHYGYTF.

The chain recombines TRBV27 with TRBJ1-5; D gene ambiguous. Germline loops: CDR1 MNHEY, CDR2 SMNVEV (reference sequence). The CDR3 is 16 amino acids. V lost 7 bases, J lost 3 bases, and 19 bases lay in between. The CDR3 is CASIATAAVYNQPQHF. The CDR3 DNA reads TGTGCCAGCATCGCCACCGCGGCAGTGTACAATCAGCCCCAGCATTTT.

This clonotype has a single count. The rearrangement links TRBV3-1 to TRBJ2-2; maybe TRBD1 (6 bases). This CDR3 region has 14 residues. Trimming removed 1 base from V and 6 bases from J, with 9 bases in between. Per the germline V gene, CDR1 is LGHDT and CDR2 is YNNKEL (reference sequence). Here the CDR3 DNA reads TGTGCCAGCAGCCAAGCGGGACACTCCGGGGAGCTGTTTTTT. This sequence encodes CASSQAGHSGELFF.

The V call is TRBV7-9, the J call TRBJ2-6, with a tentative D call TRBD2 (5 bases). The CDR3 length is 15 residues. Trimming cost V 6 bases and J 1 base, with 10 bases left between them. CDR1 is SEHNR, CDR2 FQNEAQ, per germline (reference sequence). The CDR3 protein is CASRKRESGANVLTF. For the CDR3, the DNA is TGTGCCAGCAGGAAAAGGGAGTCTGGGGCCAACGTCCTGACTTTC.

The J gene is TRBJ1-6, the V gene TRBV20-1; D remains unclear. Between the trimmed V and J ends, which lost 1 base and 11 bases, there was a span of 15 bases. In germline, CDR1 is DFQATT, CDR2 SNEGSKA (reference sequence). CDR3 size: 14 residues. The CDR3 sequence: CSARVQSPRAPLHF. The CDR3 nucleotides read TGCAGTGCTAGAGTCCAATCCCCCCGCGCACCCCTCCACTTT.

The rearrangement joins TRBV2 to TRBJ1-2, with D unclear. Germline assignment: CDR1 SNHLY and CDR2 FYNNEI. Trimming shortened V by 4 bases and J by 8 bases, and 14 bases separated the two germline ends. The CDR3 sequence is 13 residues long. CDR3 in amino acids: CASSGIVSTGYTF. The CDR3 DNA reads TGTGCCAGCAGTGGAATCGTATCGACCGGCTACACCTTC.

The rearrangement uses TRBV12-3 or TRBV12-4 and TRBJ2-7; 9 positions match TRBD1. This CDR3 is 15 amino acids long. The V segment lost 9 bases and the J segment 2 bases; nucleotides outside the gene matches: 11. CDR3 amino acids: CASSWDGQGTYEQYF. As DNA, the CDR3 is TGTGCCAGTTCTTGGGACGGACAGGGGACCTACGAGCAGTACTTC.

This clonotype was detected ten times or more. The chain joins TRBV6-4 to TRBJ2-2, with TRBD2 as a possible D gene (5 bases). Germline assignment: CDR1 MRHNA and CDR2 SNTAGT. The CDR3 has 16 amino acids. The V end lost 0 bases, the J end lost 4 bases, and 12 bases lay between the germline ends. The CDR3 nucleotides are TGTGCCAGCAGTGACTCGAACTTTGCGGGCACCGGGGAGCTGTTTTTT. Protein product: CASSDSNFAGTGELFF.

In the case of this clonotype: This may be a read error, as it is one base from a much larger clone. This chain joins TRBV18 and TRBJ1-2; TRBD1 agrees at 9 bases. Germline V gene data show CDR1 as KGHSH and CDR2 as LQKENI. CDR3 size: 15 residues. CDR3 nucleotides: TGTGCCAGCTCACCCTATTCCGGGACAGGGAATGGCCACACCTTC. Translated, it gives CASSPYSGTGNGHTF.

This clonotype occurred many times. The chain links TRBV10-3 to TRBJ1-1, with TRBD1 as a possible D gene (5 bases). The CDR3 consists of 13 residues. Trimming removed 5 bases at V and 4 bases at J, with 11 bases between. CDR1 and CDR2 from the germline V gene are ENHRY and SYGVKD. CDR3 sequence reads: CAISRDEATEAFF. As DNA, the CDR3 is TGTGCCATCAGTAGGGACGAGGCCACTGAAGCTTTCTTT.

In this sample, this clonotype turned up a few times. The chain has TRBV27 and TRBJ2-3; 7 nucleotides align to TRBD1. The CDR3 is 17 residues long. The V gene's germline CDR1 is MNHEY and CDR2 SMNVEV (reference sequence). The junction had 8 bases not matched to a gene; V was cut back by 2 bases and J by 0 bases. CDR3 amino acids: CASSLQVRTGSTDTQYF. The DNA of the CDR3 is TGTGCCAGCAGTTTACAAGTGCGGACAGGAAGCACAGATACGCAGTATTTT.

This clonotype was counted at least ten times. DNA for the CDR3: TGTGCCAGCAGCCAAGGAGCGGGGGTTCCTGAAGCTTTCTTT. This encodes CASSQGAGVPEAFF. The V and J genes are TRBV3-1 and TRBJ1-1; D is perhaps TRBD1 (5 bases). The V gene lost 1 base and the J gene lost 6 bases, with 12 bases spanning the gap. The CDR3 extends over 14 amino acids. Germline loops: CDR1 LGHDT, CDR2 YNNKEL (reference sequence).

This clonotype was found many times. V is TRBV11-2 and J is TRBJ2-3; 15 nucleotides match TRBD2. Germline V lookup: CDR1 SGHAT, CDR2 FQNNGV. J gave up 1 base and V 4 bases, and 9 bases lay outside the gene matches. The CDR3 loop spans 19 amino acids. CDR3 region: CASSSTGLAGGLGTDTQYF. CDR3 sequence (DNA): TGTGCCAGCAGCTCGACTGGACTAGCGGGAGGGCTGGGCACAGATACGCAGTATTTT. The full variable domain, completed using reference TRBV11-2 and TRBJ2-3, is EAGVAQSPRYKIIEKRQSVAFWCNPISGHATLYWYQQILGQGPKLLIQFQNNGVVDDSQLPKDRFSAERLKGVDSTLKIQPAKLEDSAVYLCASSSTGLAGGLGTDTQYFGPGTRLTVL.